Here is one T cell receptor beta chain with its context. The data were obtained in a study of OX40 agonist ivuxolimab in advanced cancers. V was pared by 7 bases and J by 7 bases, with 10 bases between. Germline CDR1 MGHDK, CDR2 SYGVNS. The CDR3 has 11 residues. Data came from immunoSEQ multiplex PCR; TCRdb stores just in-frame clones and leaves some out. The sample comprises about 67,000 clones, about 88% of which are singletons, and roughly 0.29% rests with the top ten. The rearrangement joins TRBV25-1 to TRBJ1-1; D is undetermined. The TCR was taken from an adult with an advanced solid tumor such as melanoma, head and neck, liver or kidney cancer. Source: CD4+ or CD8+ T cells sorted from blood, taken in a trial of the OX40 agonist ivuxolimab. CDR3 coding DNA: TGTGCCAGCACCCATTTCGGTGAAGCTTTCTTT. Amino acids: CASTHFGEAFF. Complete variable domain (other parts from reference TRBV25-1 and TRBJ1-1): EADIYQTPRYLVIGTGKKITLECSQTMGHDKMYWYQQDPGMELHLIHYSYGVNSTEKGDLSSESTVSRIRTEHFPLTLESARPSHTSQYLCASTHFGEAFFGQGTRLTVV.